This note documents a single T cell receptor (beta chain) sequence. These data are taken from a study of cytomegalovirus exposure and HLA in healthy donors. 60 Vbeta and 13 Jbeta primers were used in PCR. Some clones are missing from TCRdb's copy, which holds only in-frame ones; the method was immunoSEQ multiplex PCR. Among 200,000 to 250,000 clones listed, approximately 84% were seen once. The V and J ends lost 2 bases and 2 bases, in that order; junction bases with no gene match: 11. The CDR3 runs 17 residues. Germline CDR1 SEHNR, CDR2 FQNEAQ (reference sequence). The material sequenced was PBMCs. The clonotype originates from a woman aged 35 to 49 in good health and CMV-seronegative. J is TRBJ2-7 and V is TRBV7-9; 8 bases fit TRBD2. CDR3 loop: CASSLTGGVATTYEQYF. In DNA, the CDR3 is TGTGCCAGCAGCTTAACCGGGGGGGTAGCGACAACCTACGAGCAGTACTTC.